This T cell receptor (beta chain) appears in the sequencing data of a study of naive and memory T cell subsets. This CDR3 has 17 amino acids. After removal of 4 bases from V and 6 bases from J, the junction contained 15 bases not matched to a gene. Germline V lookup: CDR1 SGHRS, CDR2 YFSETQ. Two oligonucleotides, mixed equimolar, formed the beta constant-region primer covering TRBC1 and TRBC2. MiXCR, applied by TCRdb to the UMI-ligation and nested PCR reads, yields one record per CDR3 protein. The repertoire holds tens of thousands of distinct CDR3 sequences, with roughly 14% as singletons. The TCR sequence derives from a human donor in good health. This sequence joins TRBV5-1 and TRBJ1-2, with TRBD1 identical over 10 bases. Sequencing input: central memory CD4+ T cells from blood. The CDR3 DNA reads as TGCGCCAGCAGCACGACCCCGGGACAGGGGAGAGACCATGGCTACACCTTC. Residues: CASSTTPGQGRDHGYTF.